The sequence of this T cell receptor (beta chain) was determined in a study of blood T cells in healthy people across ages. In its sample, this clonotype was seen many times. A sample-barcoded 5' primer and a J-beta primer mix were used in a second PCR of about 7 to 12 cycles. TCRdb reprocessed the 5' RACE reads via MiXCR and lists one record per CDR3 protein. This table holds roughly 800,000 distinct CDR3 sequences, approximately 25% found once. Whenever a sample was processed, at least 6.5 million PBMCs were isolated. A further study also used this sample, focusing on T cells of mothers and their children.

Sequenced material: blood. The receptor was isolated from a boy between 10 and 17 years old in good health.

CDR3 sequence (DNA): TGCGCCAGCAGCCCCAGACAGGGAAGCTACGAGCAGTACTTC. Amino acids: CASSPRQGSYEQYF. The chain couples TRBV4-3 to TRBJ2-7; 7 nucleotides align to TRBD1. The CDR3 is 14 amino acids. J gave up 3 bases and V 4 bases, and 6 bases lay outside the gene matches. Germline-derived CDR1 and CDR2 are LGHNA and YSLEER.